Listed below are T cell receptor beta chains from one sample, sequenced in a study of cytomegalovirus exposure and HLA in healthy donors. Profiling relied on immunoSEQ multiplex PCR, and the TCRdb table lists in-frame clones only, not all of them. The repertoire holds around 150,000 clones, with roughly 80% as singletons. Input material: PBMCs. These receptors were obtained from a woman in her thirties or forties in good health and CMV-seropositive. The CDR3 runs from the conserved cysteine through the conserved F or W. A D gene is named only where the DNA matches it firmly. Clone size is given for some rows only: seen once, a few or many times, or a class if the clone is expanded.

v_call,d_call,clone_size,j_call,cdr3_aa,cdr3_nt
TRBV19,NA,few,TRBJ2-5,CASSMVASETQYF,TGTGCCAGTAGTATGGTCGCGTCGGAGACCCAGTACTTC
TRBV6-1,TRBD1,NA,TRBJ1-4,CASSDQTGENEKLFF,TGTGCCAGCAGTGATCAGACAGGGGAGAATGAAAAACTGTTTTTT
TRBV5-1,NA,few,TRBJ2-7,CASSFLNREVGEQYF,TGCGCCAGCAGCTTCCTCAACAGGGAAGTCGGCGAGCAGTACTTC
TRBV28,NA,NA,TRBJ1-6,CATWGGYNSPLHF,TGTGCCACCTGGGGGGGCTATAATTCACCCCTCCACTTT
TRBV29-1,NA,NA,TRBJ2-5,CSAASGETQYF,TGCAGCGCGGCCTCAGGGGAGACCCAGTACTTC
TRBV28,NA,once,TRBJ2-5,CASSLRQEETQYF,TGTGCCAGCAGTTTAAGACAGGAAGAGACCCAGTACTTC
TRBV9,TRBD2,NA,TRBJ2-1,CASSVGPRGLAGGNEQFF,TGTGCCAGCAGCGTAGGTCCTCGGGGACTAGCGGGAGGGAATGAGCAGTTCTTC
TRBV7-2,TRBD1,NA,TRBJ1-1,CASSLSGQVGAFF,TGTGCCAGCAGCTTAAGCGGACAGGTCGGAGCTTTCTTT
TRBV10-3,TRBD2,NA,TRBJ2-7,CAISESLSGSNHEQYF,TGTGCCATCAGTGAGTCACTTAGCGGGAGCAACCACGAGCAGTACTTC
TRBV4-2,TRBD2,NA,TRBJ2-7,CASSQGLAGVNLYEQYF,TGTGCCAGCAGCCAAGGGCTAGCGGGAGTAAACCTATACGAGCAGTACTTC
TRBV5-1,NA,NA,TRBJ2-5,CASSLEGRVESETQYF,TGCGCCAGCAGCTTGGAGGGCAGGGTTGAGTCGGAGACCCAGTACTTC
TRBV7-6,TRBD2,NA,TRBJ2-3,CASSLVGLVGDTQYF,TGTGCCAGCAGCTTAGTCGGACTAGTTGGCGATACGCAGTATTTT
TRBV7-9,TRBD1,few,TRBJ1-2,CASRPSWDSTNYGYTF,TGTGCCAGCAGACCTTCCTGGGACAGTACTAACTATGGCTACACCTTC
TRBV18,NA,few,TRBJ2-2,CASSLSSTGELFF,TGTGCCAGCTCACTCTCGAGCACCGGGGAGCTGTTTTTT
TRBV21-1,NA,NA,TRBJ2-2,CASSLRTSGSSGELFF,TGTGCCAGCAGCTTACGGACTAGCGGGAGTTCCGGGGAGCTGTTTTTT
TRBV6-1,TRBD1,NA,TRBJ2-7,CASTPPGQGYEQYF,TGTGCCAGCACTCCCCCGGGACAGGGCTACGAGCAGTACTTC
TRBV5-1,TRBD2,once,TRBJ2-3,CASSRGGLASIQSTDTQYF,TGCGCCAGCAGCCGGGGGGGACTAGCGTCTATTCAAAGCACAGATACGCAGTATTTT
TRBV6-5,TRBD2,NA,TRBJ2-3,CATSVAGVMYF,TGTGCCACCTCAGTCGCGGGAGTTATGTATTTT
TRBV6-5,NA,few,TRBJ2-7,CASRREYEQYF,TGTGCCAGCAGGAGGGAGTACGAGCAGTACTTC
TRBV7-6,TRBD1,once,TRBJ1-1,CASSPRGSNTEAFF,TGTGCCAGCAGCCCCAGGGGGTCGAACACTGAAGCTTTCTTT
TRBV27,NA,NA,TRBJ1-5,CASSLKAGVGQPQHF,TGTGCCAGCAGTTTAAAAGCGGGGGTTGGTCAGCCCCAGCATTTT
TRBV7-2,NA,NA,TRBJ1-4,CASSLAIQATNEKLFF,TGTGCCAGCAGCTTAGCCATACAGGCAACTAATGAAAAACTGTTTTTT
TRBV27,TRBD2,NA,TRBJ2-7,CTSGRTSYEQYF,TGTACGAGCGGGAGGACCTCCTACGAGCAGTACTTC
TRBV21-1,NA,NA,TRBJ2-1,CASSFREGDSYNEQFF,TGTGCCAGCAGCTTTCGGGAGGGAGACTCCTACAATGAGCAGTTCTTC
TRBV19,TRBD1,NA,TRBJ1-2,CASEDRDYGYTF,TGTGCCAGTGAGGACAGGGACTATGGCTACACCTTC
TRBV11-3,NA,NA,TRBJ2-1,CASSLAEATGNEQFF,TGTGCCAGCAGCTTAGCGGAGGCGACGGGAAATGAGCAGTTCTTC
TRBV6-1,NA,NA,TRBJ2-1,CASCGRVNEQFF,TGTGCCAGCTGTGGGCGGGTTAATGAGCAGTTCTTC
TRBV27,TRBD1,once,TRBJ1-1,CASRGTAPHTEAFF,TGTGCCAGCAGGGGGACAGCGCCTCACACTGAAGCTTTCTTT
TRBV7-7,NA,NA,TRBJ2-5,CASSQGMETQYF,TGTGCTAGCAGCCAGGGGATGGAGACCCAGTACTTC
TRBV9,NA,once,TRBJ2-1,CASSVWEIAYNEQFF,TGTGCCAGCAGCGTGTGGGAGATCGCCTACAATGAGCAGTTCTTC
TRBV5-4,NA,NA,TRBJ2-3,CASSLGGRRADTQYF,TGTGCCAGCAGCTTGGGGGGACGGAGGGCGGATACGCAGTATTTT
TRBV6-6,TRBD1,NA,TRBJ2-1,CASRSPGQGGEQFF,TGTGCCAGCAGATCACCGGGACAGGGAGGTGAGCAGTTCTTC
TRBV11-2,TRBD1,few,TRBJ2-5,CASSEVGRGLGETQYF,TGTGCCAGCAGCGAAGTTGGCAGGGGGCTTGGGGAGACCCAGTACTTC
TRBV7-9,TRBD1,few,TRBJ1-3,CASSFLGTGSGNTIYF,TGTGCCAGCAGCTTTCTCGGGACAGGGTCTGGAAACACCATATATTTT
TRBV28,NA,NA,TRBJ2-7,CASTPRGGPTYEQYF,TGTGCCAGCACCCCGCGGGGAGGCCCCACCTACGAGCAGTACTTC
TRBV18,NA,NA,TRBJ2-6,CASSPLSGANVLTF,TGTGCCAGCTCACCCCTCTCTGGGGCCAACGTCCTGACTTTC
TRBV19,NA,NA,TRBJ1-2,CASSISTDYNYGYTF,TGTGCCAGTAGTATCTCTACAGATTATAACTATGGCTACACCTTC
TRBV5-5,TRBD2,NA,TRBJ2-1,CASSLDSGGPGDEQFF,TGTGCCAGCAGCTTGGATTCGGGAGGGCCGGGAGATGAGCAGTTCTTC
TRBV4-1,TRBD2,NA,TRBJ2-3,CASSLLAGGPDTQYF,TGCGCCAGCAGCCTGCTAGCGGGAGGGCCAGATACGCAGTATTTT
TRBV11-2,TRBD1,NA,TRBJ1-5,CASSLGGQGARDQPQHF,TGTGCCAGCAGCTTAGGAGGTCAGGGGGCGAGGGATCAGCCCCAGCATTTT
TRBV18,NA,NA,TRBJ2-3,CASSLLRDTSRDTQYF,TGTGCCAGCTCACTTCTCCGGGACACGTCCAGGGATACGCAGTATTTT
TRBV28,NA,few,TRBJ1-2,CASLAGRSVDGYTF,TGTGCCAGCCTTGCGGGGAGGTCTGTAGATGGCTACACCTTC
TRBV2,NA,NA,TRBJ1-2,CASSGVQGGGYTF,TGTGCCAGCAGTGGGGTGCAGGGAGGCGGCTACACCTTC
TRBV28,NA,NA,TRBJ1-2,CASSPGGSWVPGENGYTF,TGTGCCAGCAGCCCGGGGGGGAGCTGGGTCCCTGGGGAGAATGGCTACACCTTC